The 25 T cell receptor beta chains presented below share a single source sample, sequenced in a study of blood T cell repertoires in COVID-19. Assay used: immunoSEQ multiplex PCR; TCRdb lists only in-frame clones, some missing. The sample lists about 330,000 clones, roughly nine tenths occurring once. The source material was PBMCs or T cells enriched from blood (not recorded which). These receptors all stem from a woman aged 25 to 39 who had recovered from COVID-19.

The rearrangement uses TRBV14 and TRBJ2-1; possibly TRBD2 for D (5 bases). The CDR3 loop spans 15 amino acids. Between the trimmed V and J ends, which lost 3 bases and 1 base, there was a span of 10 bases. Per the germline V gene, CDR1 is SGHDN and CDR2 is FVKESK. As DNA, the CDR3 is TGTGCCAGCAGCCACCTTTCGGGGTCCTACAATGAGCAGTTCTTC. Its translation: CASSHLSGSYNEQFF.

This clone appeared once. This chain joins TRBV7-9 and TRBJ2-1; D perhaps matches TRBD1 (5 bases). Trimming took off 1 base at V and 1 base at J, with 11 bases between the two ends. Germline lookup yields CDR1 SEHNR and CDR2 FQNEAQ (reference sequence). The CDR3 extends over 16 amino acids. CDR3 DNA: TGTGCCAGCAGCTTAGAAGGCAGGGCTTCCTACAATGAGCAGTTCTTC. Residues: CASSLEGRASYNEQFF.

V and J are TRBV11-3 and TRBJ2-7; 8 bases match TRBD1. The germline CDR1 and CDR2 sequences are SGHNT and YENEEA. The CDR3 contains 15 residues. With 4 bases clipped from V and 3 bases from J, the junction kept 8 bases outside the gene matches. CDR3 sequence: CASSSVDRGVYEQYF. DNA for the CDR3: TGTGCCAGCAGCTCCGTTGACAGGGGAGTCTACGAGCAGTACTTC.

Here the CDR3 reads CASSFGLLGNSGTRDEQYF. The DNA for the CDR3 is TGTGCCAGCAGCTTTGGTCTCTTGGGAAACTCCGGGACAAGGGACGAGCAGTACTTC. The rearrangement uses TRBV11-3 and TRBJ2-7, with D possibly TRBD1 on 6 matching bases. The CDR3 extends over 19 amino acids. Trimming took off 3 bases at V and 5 bases at J, with 29 bases between the two ends. Germline CDR1 SGHNT, CDR2 YENEEA.

V gene TRBV6-1 combines with J gene TRBJ1-1; perhaps TRBD1 as D (6 bases). The germline V gene has CDR1 MNHNS and CDR2 SASEGT. This CDR3 has 14 amino acids. Trimming pared 0 bases from V and 6 bases from J, leaving 11 bases between. CDR3 loop: CASSEAYGQPEAFF. The DNA for the CDR3 is TGTGCCAGCAGTGAAGCTTACGGACAGCCTGAAGCTTTCTTT.

Concerning this clone: Different DNA sequences within this sample yield the same CDR3. The chain recombines TRBV5-1 with TRBJ1-4; 9 nucleotides align to TRBD1. Per germline, CDR1 SGHRS and CDR2 YFSETQ. V was clipped by 0 bases and J by 7 bases; unmatched bases: 4. This CDR3 comprises 15 residues. The CDR3 sequence: CASSLAGTGSEKLFF. CDR3 DNA sequence: TGCGCCAGCAGCTTGGCTGGGACAGGGTCTGAAAAACTGTTTTTT.

This chain uses TRBV4-1 with TRBJ1-2; TRBD1 matches 7 bases. V shed 1 base, J shed 5 bases, and the junction held 13 bases outside the gene matches. CDR1 and CDR2 from the germline V gene are MGHRA and YSYEKL. The CDR3 loop spans 17 amino acids. CDR3 sequence (DNA): TGCGCCAGCAGCCAAGGCGCGAGGACAGGCCTCATTTATGGCTACACCTTC. Translation: CASSQGARTGLIYGYTF.

This rearrangement joins TRBV7-8 to TRBJ1-5; D is unresolved. Germline V gene lookup returns CDR1 SGHVS and CDR2 FQNEAQ. Trimming cost V 0 bases and J 5 bases, with 11 bases left between them. CDR3 length: 15 amino acids. The CDR3 DNA reads as TGTGCCAGCAGCTTAGCTAAGTTTCGGGATCAGCCCCAGCATTTT. It yields the protein CASSLAKFRDQPQHF.

This clone was detected only once. This chain links TRBV11-3 with TRBJ2-1; 8 bases line up with TRBD2. This CDR3 is built from 17 residues. CDR1 is SGHNT, CDR2 YENEEA, per germline. Trimming removed 1 base from V and 7 bases from J; junction bases left unmatched: 12. Written as DNA, the CDR3 is TGTGCCAGCAGCTTAGTGCCCCCCTTGCGGGGGGTAAATGAGCAGTTCTTC. Residues: CASSLVPPLRGVNEQFF. The entire variable domain, with the rest obtained from reference TRBV11-3 and TRBJ2-1, is as follows: EAGVVQSPRYKIIEKKQPVAFWCNPISGHNTLYWYLQNLGQGPELLIRYENEEAVDDSQLPKDRFSAERLKGVDSTLKIQPAELGDSAVYLCASSLVPPLRGVNEQFFGPGTRLTVL.

The chain links TRBV27 to TRBJ2-7; 11 bases align to TRBD2. Germline-derived CDR1 and CDR2 are MNHEY and SMNVEV (reference sequence). The CDR3 contains 16 residues. With 5 bases clipped from V and 4 bases from J, the junction kept 10 bases outside the gene matches. The CDR3 reads CASSPRLAGNPYEQYF. Here the CDR3 DNA reads TGTGCCAGCAGTCCGAGACTAGCGGGGAATCCGTACGAGCAGTACTTC.

The chain uses TRBV28 and TRBJ1-4; the D gene is possibly TRBD1 (6 bases). This CDR3 contains 14 residues. Germline CDR1 reads MDHEN; CDR2 reads SYDVKM. V gave up 6 bases and J gave up 3 bases, with 11 bases separating them. Written as DNA, the CDR3 is TGTGCCAGCAGCTCCGGGACACCTAATGAAAAACTGTTTTTT. It yields the protein CASSSGTPNEKLFF.

The chain has TRBV29-1 and TRBJ1-1; D perhaps matches TRBD1 (6 bases). Trimming stripped 8 bases from V and 7 bases from J, with 23 bases between. Germline CDR1 is SQVTM and CDR2 is ANQGSEA. The CDR3 length is 14 residues. CDR3 in amino acids: CSPPPLGDKNEAFF. CDR3 in DNA: TGCAGCCCCCCTCCATTGGGGGACAAAAATGAAGCTTTCTTT.

This clone appeared many times. V gene TRBV10-3 combines with J gene TRBJ2-7, with D possibly TRBD2 on 5 matching bases. The ends were cut back, 6 bases at V and 0 bases at J, with 15 bases in the middle. Germline lookup yields CDR1 ENHRY and CDR2 SYGVKD. The CDR3 contains 15 residues. The CDR3 protein is CAIRGLGSVSYEQYF. CDR3 DNA: TGTGCCATCAGAGGCTTGGGTAGCGTCTCCTACGAGCAGTACTTC.

The chain has TRBV12-3 or TRBV12-4 and TRBJ1-2; D is perhaps TRBD1 (6 bases). The CDR3 sequence is 13 residues long. V gave up 1 base and J gave up 8 bases, with 11 bases separating them. CDR3 DNA: TGTGCCAGCAGTTTAGAACAGGGTCACGGCTACACCTTC. This encodes CASSLEQGHGYTF.

This clone was seen a few times. The V gene is TRBV6-2 or TRBV6-3, the J gene TRBJ2-2; TRBD2 is a possible D gene (5 bases). This CDR3 has 15 residues. CDR1 MNHEY and CDR2 SVGEGT come from the germline V gene. V lost 0 bases and J lost 9, with 14 bases in between. Here the CDR3 reads CASSYSRGGRRELFF. Written as DNA, the CDR3 is TGTGCCAGCAGTTACTCCCGGGGTGGTCGGCGGGAGCTGTTTTTT.

The rearrangement joins TRBV28 to TRBJ1-2; TRBD1 is a possible D gene (5 bases). The V end lost 5 bases, the J end lost 1 base, and 14 bases lay between the germline ends. Looked up from germline, CDR1 is MDHEN and CDR2 is SYDVKM. The CDR3 is 15 amino acids. This CDR3 reads CASSRLQANNYGYTF. The CDR3 bases are TGTGCCAGCAGTCGTCTACAGGCCAATAACTATGGCTACACCTTC.

The CDR3, as DNA: TGTGCCAGCAGCTCTCAGGGGGCCACTGAAGCTTTCTTT. Translating it yields CASSSQGATEAFF. The chain uses TRBV7-8 and TRBJ1-1; TRBD1 matches at 8 bases. CDR3 length: 13 residues. Unmatched junction bases numbered 2, after V lost 4 bases and J lost 4 bases. Germline values: CDR1 SGHVS, CDR2 FQNEAQ.

The chain couples TRBV24-1 to TRBJ1-2; D might be TRBD1 (5 bases). The CDR3 has 14 residues. From germline, CDR1 is KGHDR and CDR2 SFDVKD. Trimming stripped 2 bases from V and 2 bases from J, with 8 bases between. Here the CDR3 DNA reads TGTGCCACCAGTGATTCACAGGTGAACTATGGCTACACCTTC. Its protein is CATSDSQVNYGYTF.

V is TRBV25-1 and J is TRBJ2-3; maybe TRBD1 (6 bases). Germline V gives CDR1 MGHDK, CDR2 SYGVNS. V lost 6 bases to trimming and J lost 6 bases, with 19 bases between them. The CDR3 is 15 amino acids. The CDR3 loop is CASSPGKGQGDTQYF. DNA for the CDR3: TGTGCCAGCAGCCCCGGAAAGGGCCAGGGGGATACGCAGTATTTT.

Here the CDR3 reads CASSPTGLAIEQFF. Written as DNA, the CDR3 is TGTGCCAGCTCACCAACGGGACTAGCGATAGAGCAGTTCTTC. The V gene is TRBV18, the J gene TRBJ2-1, with 10 bases that match TRBD2. The germline V gene encodes CDR1 KGHSH and CDR2 LQKENI. This CDR3 has 14 amino acids. V dropped 2 bases and J dropped 10; count of bases not matched to a gene: 5.

The chain has TRBV18 and TRBJ2-6; TRBD1 aligns across 9 bases. V lost 2 bases, J lost 0 bases, and 2 bases stayed unmatched. The CDR3 loop spans 17 amino acids. Per germline, CDR1 KGHSH and CDR2 LQKENI. CDR3 sequence (DNA): TGTGCCAGCTCACCAGGGACAGGGAACTCTGGGGCCAACGTCCTGACTTTC. Protein: CASSPGTGNSGANVLTF.

This chain uses TRBV19 with TRBJ2-3; 7 bases map to TRBD2. This CDR3 spans 19 amino acids. V lost 1 base and J lost 6; bases outside the gene matches: 19. CDR1 and CDR2 from the germline V gene are LNHDA and SQIVND (reference sequence). As DNA, the CDR3 is TGTGCCAGTAGTATAGGAGGATACATCGGGGGTGCGGGAGTTGATACGCAGTATTTT. Amino acid sequence: CASSIGGYIGGAGVDTQYF.

This chain joins TRBV3-1 (or the pseudogene TRBV3-2) and TRBJ2-2; 10 bases line up with TRBD2. The V gene's germline CDR1 is LGHDT and CDR2 YNNKEL (reference sequence). The CDR3 has 20 amino acids. Losses at the gene ends were 4 bases for V and 1 base for J; bases not matched to a gene: 15. The DNA of the CDR3 is TGTGCCAGCAGCCCCTCGCCCCTCGGGGTAGCGGGAGGGAACACCGGGGAGCTGTTTTTT. Translating it yields CASSPSPLGVAGGNTGELFF.

V usage is TRBV2 and J usage is TRBJ2-1; TRBD2 aligns across 9 bases. Germline CDR1 SNHLY, CDR2 FYNNEI. V dropped 2 bases and J dropped 7; count of bases not matched to a gene: 9. The CDR3 spans 16 residues. CDR3 in DNA: TGTGCCAGCAGTGAACTAGGCCTAGCGGGAAGGAATGAGCAGTTCTTC. It encodes CASSELGLAGRNEQFF.

The chain links TRBV7-2 to TRBJ1-5; no reliable D call. The CDR3 totals 13 residues. Between the trimmed V and J ends, which lost 2 bases and 5 bases, there was a span of 7 bases. The germline V gene encodes CDR1 SGHTA and CDR2 FQGNSA. This CDR3 is CASSLRVDQPQHF. CDR3 bases: TGTGCCAGCAGCTTAAGAGTGGATCAGCCCCAGCATTTT. Together with reference TRBV7-2 and TRBJ1-5, the CDR3 gives the full variable domain: GAGVSQSPSNKVTEKGKDVELRCDPISGHTALYWYRQSLGQGLEFLIYFQGNSAPDKSGLPSDRFSAERTGGSVSTLTIQRTQQEDSAVYLCASSLRVDQPQHFGDGTRLSIL.